The clone carrying this TCR beta chain appeared once. The same CDR3 is also encoded by other DNA sequences in this sample. V was clipped by 0 bases and J by 3 bases, with 10 bases between them. Germline loops: CDR1 GTSNPN, CDR2 SVGIG (reference sequence). This CDR3 comprises 14 residues. This table comes from immunoSEQ multiplex PCR, and its TCRdb copy is limited to in-frame clones, with some not included. This sample has hundreds of thousands of clones, with roughly nine tenths found just once. The treatment: roughly 19 received Ad26.COV2.S at low or high dose, single or two shots; about five received placebo; per-sample allocation not given. Specimens were obtained on day 63 following the first vaccine or placebo injection. The data were taken from a study of Ad26.COV2.S vaccination and SARS-CoV-2 variants.

The gene calls are TRBV30 and TRBJ2-3; weak D call: TRBD2 (6 bases). Here the sequenced sample was peripheral blood, taken in a trial of Ad26.COV2.S vaccine versus placebo. This sequence originates from a person between 18 and 65 years old who received the Ad26.COV2.S COVID-19 vaccine or a placebo. DNA of the CDR3: TGTGCCTGGAGTGTGGAGGGCGGGACAGATACGCAGTATTTT. Amino acids: CAWSVEGGTDTQYF.